Listed here is a single TCR beta chain. Antigen unknown. The data are from a study of T cell repertoires in cytomegalovirus infection. TCRdb recomputed calls from the reads with MiXCR, one row per CDR3 protein. This sample has about 890,000 distinct CDR3 sequences, with about 33% found just once. This CDR3 contains 15 residues. J lost 5 bases, V lost 6 bases, and 10 bases had no gene match. CDR1 and CDR2 from the germline V gene are MNHEY and SVGAGI. The chain has TRBV6-5 and TRBJ2-1; 7 bases are a match to TRBD2. This receptor was obtained from a human donor in good health (CMV status not recorded). Some clones in this sample may be carry-over from other donors' samples. Material: cultured CD8+ T cells from PBMCs, obtained from culture after CMV antigen stimulation. The CDR3 sequence: CASSHAGDPNNEQFF. CDR3 bases: TGTGCCAGCAGCCACGCGGGGGACCCGAACAATGAGCAGTTCTTC.